The subject of this entry is one T cell receptor beta chain. This clonotype was seen a few times. Its recognized antigen is unknown. Base qualities are missing; no much larger clone stands one base away. The entry originates in a study of CD8 T cells in ankylosing spondylitis (dated 2017 in TCRdb). General notes on the study: The study set out to find disease-linked TCR variants by profiling T cell receptor beta repertoires in ankylosing spondylitis patients and healthy donors. The full study cohort was made up of under 30 ankylosing spondylitis patients and 95 to 130 healthy donors. Peripheral blood was sampled, and synovial fluid was also collected from ankylosing spondylitis patients.

What the authors observed across the whole study: Some motif variants were previously reported in synovial fluid and blood of reactive arthritis patients, suggesting common disease-initiation mechanisms. A CD8+ phenotype was shown by the disease-linked clones, which were found at relatively low frequencies in peripheral blood. Significant enrichment of the disease-linked clones was reported in matched synovial fluid samples from ankylosing spondylitis patients. A TCR beta motif made up of roughly eight highly homologous amino acid variants appeared to be characteristic of blood from ankylosing spondylitis patients.

From the germline V gene, CDR1 is SGHRS and CDR2 is YFSETQ. The CDR3 holds 13 amino acids from the cysteine to the phenylalanine. Only the CDR3 region is kept as DNA, spanning 39 bases read in frame from base 1. Relative to germline, V is 5 bases shorter and J is 0 bases shorter, with 5 bases between their ends. The instrument was an Illumina HiSeq 2500. TCR beta libraries were prepared by quantitative 5'-RACE with molecular barcodes. The authors' pipeline ran thus. To identify disease-linked TCR variants, a new computational method was used, one built on a probabilistic model of VDJ rearrangement. In-frame beta chains were kept once TCRdb had trimmed the public reads at Q25 with fastp and called clones with MiXCR. Rows matching on CDR3 protein sequence are summarized as one entry with the most common DNA and genes. It is TCRdb's table, rather than the study itself, that gives the V and J calls and clone size. The sample profile shows about 500,000 distinct CDR3 sequences; roughly 13% of them were found once. The ten largest make up 6.8% of the sample.

This clonotype was sampled from a male donor with ankylosing spondylitis. Sequenced sample: blood, either unsorted or a sorted T cell fraction (not recorded which). The receptor chain draws on TRBV5-1 and TRBJ1-4; the D gene remains uncertain. CDR3 region: CASSRTTNEKLFF. The nucleotides read TGCGCCAGCAGTAGAACAACTAATGAAAAACTGTTTTTT.